Presented here are 7 T cell receptor beta chains from one specimen sequenced in a study of blood T cell repertoires in COVID-19. Here immunoSEQ multiplex PCR was the method, and the copy in TCRdb shows in-frame clones only, minus some. The sample shows 45,000 to 55,000 clones, approximately 82% of them seen only once. The material sequenced was peripheral blood. The source is a human donor in a cohort sampled during active COVID-19.

V is TRBV25-1 and J is TRBJ1-4; 7 bases agree with TRBD1. Trimming cost V 5 bases and J 8 bases; bases outside gene matches: 8. CDR1 and CDR2 from the germline V gene are MGHDK and SYGVNS. The CDR3 is 14 residues long. The CDR3 DNA reads TGTGCCAGCAGTAAGTGGCAGGGGGAGGAAAAACTGTTTTTT. The encoded protein is CASSKWQGEEKLFF.

The chain uses TRBV4-3 and TRBJ2-3, with TRBD1 matching over 7 bases. This CDR3 spans 13 amino acids. J gave up 3 bases and V 4 bases, and 1 base lay outside the gene matches. Germline V CDR1 and CDR2: LGHNA, YSLEER. The CDR3 region is CASSPTGTDTQYF. The CDR3 DNA is TGCGCCAGCAGCCCGACAGGGACAGATACGCAGTATTTT.

The CDR3 region has the DNA TGTGCCAGCAGCTGGGGCCCACGAGGAGAGACCCAGTACTTC. This translates into CASSWGPRGETQYF. The chain links TRBV13 to TRBJ2-5; a weak D match, TRBD1 (5 bases). V was shortened by 4 bases and J by 4 bases, with 13 bases between the two germline ends. The CDR3 consists of 14 residues. Germline loops: CDR1 PRHDT, CDR2 FYEKMQ (reference sequence).

This rearrangement joins TRBV6-5 to TRBJ1-2; 7 bases match TRBD1. This CDR3 region has 13 residues. CDR1 and CDR2 from the germline V gene are MNHEY and SVGAGI. Trimming at V came to 7 bases and at J to 8 bases, leaving 10 bases not matched to a gene. The CDR3 protein is CASKGAALGGYTF. For the CDR3, the DNA is TGTGCCAGCAAGGGGGCAGCTCTAGGGGGCTACACCTTC.

This clone appeared once. CDR3 nucleotides: TGTGCCAGTAGTGGACAGATAAGCAATCAGCCCCAGCATTTT. This codes for CASSGQISNQPQHF. The chain uses TRBV19 and TRBJ1-5, with D possibly being TRBD1 (6 bases). Germline CDR1 reads LNHDA; CDR2 reads SQIVND (reference sequence). V lost 5 bases to trimming and J lost 1 base, with 9 bases between them. The CDR3 has 14 residues. The full variable domain, with the rest looked up from reference TRBV19 and TRBJ1-5, is DGGITQSPKYLFRKEGQNVTLSCEQNLNHDAMYWYRQDPGQGLRLIYYSQIVNDFQKGDIAEGYSVSREKKESFPLTVTSAQKNPTAFYLCASSGQISNQPQHFGDGTRLSIL.

V and J are TRBV5-1 and TRBJ1-4; a weak D match, TRBD1 (6 bases). V was cut by 3 bases and J by 3 bases, with 15 bases left in between. CDR3 length: 16 amino acids. Germline loops: CDR1 SGHRS, CDR2 YFSETQ. The CDR3 protein is CASSWTSGAANEKLFF. As DNA, the CDR3 is TGCGCCAGCAGCTGGACGTCAGGGGCGGCTAATGAAAAACTGTTTTTT.

The V call is TRBV25-1, the J call TRBJ1-4, with D possibly being TRBD1 (6 bases). Germline CDR1 is MGHDK and CDR2 is SYGVNS. The V end was cut by 4 bases, the J end by 7 bases, with 13 bases between. The CDR3 consists of 14 residues. CDR3 region: CASSVAGAREKLFF. CDR3 coding DNA: TGTGCCAGCAGTGTTGCGGGGGCGCGTGAAAAACTGTTTTTT.